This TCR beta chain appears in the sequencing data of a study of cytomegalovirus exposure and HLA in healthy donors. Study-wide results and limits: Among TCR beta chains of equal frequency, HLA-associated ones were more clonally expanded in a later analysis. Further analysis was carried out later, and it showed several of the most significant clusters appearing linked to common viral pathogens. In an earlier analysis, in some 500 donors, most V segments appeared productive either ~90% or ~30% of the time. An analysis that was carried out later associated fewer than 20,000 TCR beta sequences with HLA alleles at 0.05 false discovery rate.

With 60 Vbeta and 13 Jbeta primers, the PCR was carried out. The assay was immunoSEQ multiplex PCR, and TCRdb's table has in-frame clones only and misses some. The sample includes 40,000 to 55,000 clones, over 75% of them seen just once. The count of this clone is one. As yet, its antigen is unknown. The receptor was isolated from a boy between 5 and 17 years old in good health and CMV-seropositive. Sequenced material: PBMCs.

Written as DNA, the CDR3 is TGTGCCAGCAGCCCTAAAGAGGCCCCAGCGTATGGCTACACCTTC. Its protein product is CASSPKEAPAYGYTF. The chain combines TRBV6-5 with TRBJ1-2; D unresolved. This CDR3 spans 15 amino acids. Trimming removed 6 bases from V and 5 bases from J, with 19 bases in between. Germline CDR1 reads MNHEY; CDR2 reads SVGAGI.